The clone carrying this T cell receptor beta chain is a singleton in its sample. The target antigen is unknown. This entry belongs to a study of shared clonotypes between healthy human individuals. Study-level results: Generally, naive subsets (rather than memory subsets) showed larger estimated richness.

Every subset's genomic DNA went evenly onto several immunoSEQ plates. The method was immunoSEQ multiplex PCR; TCRdb's version includes in-frame clones alone and lacks a portion of them. The table lists some 1,600,000 clones, nearly 99% of them singletons. The germline V gene encodes CDR1 SGHTA and CDR2 FQGNSA. The CDR3 length is 12 residues. Trimming removed 1 base at V and 9 bases at J, with 7 bases between. The chain is built from TRBV7-2 and TRBJ2-1, with unresolved D. The specimen sequenced was naive CD4+ T cells sorted from blood. Subset of the sample: CD45RA+ positively selected. The clonotype was recovered from a man aged 25-45 years in good health. DNA of the CDR3: TGTGCCAGCAGCTTAGTAATGGGTGAGCAGTTCTTC. It yields the protein CASSLVMGEQFF.